This T cell receptor (beta chain) was retrieved from a study of molecular identifiers for immune sequencing clone quantification. Previously reported methods and listed TCR primers produced the bulk TCR libraries. TCRdb reanalysed the PCR reads using MiXCR and keeps one entry per CDR3 protein. Seen here are tens of thousands of distinct CDR3 sequences, about a fifth observed once, and the top ten hold 1.4% to 1.5%. This clonotype was seen at least ten times. The germline V and J ends were trimmed by 1 base and 8 bases, with 21 bases remaining between them. The CDR3 consists of 16 residues. Germline CDR1 and CDR2: SQVTM and ANQGSEA.

Sequenced sample: naive CD8+ T cells from blood, with Jurkat cell RNA spiked in. Sample subset: FACS-sorted CD8+CD4-CCR7+CD45RA+ naive T cells. The sequence was obtained from a human donor in good health. Some libraries in this study had Jurkat cell RNA spiked in. The gene calls are TRBV29-1 and TRBJ2-1, with a tentative D call TRBD2 (5 bases). Here the CDR3 reads CSVEGRLEPLGDEQFF. The CDR3 region has the DNA TGCAGCGTTGAAGGGAGGCTAGAGCCCCTGGGCGATGAGCAGTTCTTC.